The 22 T cell receptor beta chains presented below share a single source sample, sequenced in a study of shared clonotypes between healthy human individuals. Method: immunoSEQ multiplex PCR; TCRdb's copy keeps in-frame clones and lacks some. The sample lists some 470,000 clones; around 80% were seen once. Sequenced sample: PBMCs. Receptor source: a woman aged 35 to 49 in good health. Some clones in this sample may be carry-over from other donors' samples.

Regarding this clone: The junction departs from the called germline gene at one end, perhaps through a read error. V is TRBV15 and J is TRBJ1-2, with D maybe TRBD1 (6 bases). This CDR3 spans 13 amino acids. Germline CDR1 reads LNHNV; CDR2 reads YYDKDF (reference sequence). For the CDR3, the DNA is TGTGCCACCGGCAGGACAGTGGGTTATGGCTACACCTTC. Translating it yields CATGRTVGYGYTF.

This clone has just one count. This chain uses TRBV11-2 with TRBJ2-5, with 13 bases fitting TRBD2. The DNA end favors TRBJ2-7, so the J call may be wrong. The CDR3 has 15 amino acids. The germline gives CDR1 SGHAT, CDR2 FQNNGV. DNA of the CDR3: TGTGCCAGCAGTTTACTAGCGGGAGGGGCTGGCGAGCAGTACTTC. Protein: CASSLLAGGAGEQYF.

V is TRBV5-4 and J is TRBJ2-7, with 8 bases aligning to TRBD2. Germline trimming cut 1 base from V and 0 bases from J; bases unmatched to any gene: 3. This CDR3 is 15 amino acids long. CDR1 is SGHNT and CDR2 is YYREEE in the germline V gene (reference sequence). This CDR3 is CASSLPSGSSYEQYF. In DNA form, the CDR3 reads TGTGCCAGCAGCTTGCCCAGCGGGAGCTCCTACGAGCAGTACTTC.

The chain recombines TRBV11-2 with TRBJ2-1; D is uncertain. Germline values: CDR1 SGHAT, CDR2 FQNNGV. The length of the CDR3 is 15 residues. V shed 1 base and J shed 9 bases, with 16 bases lying between them. The CDR3 sequence: CASSLVGGSKGEQFF. As DNA, the CDR3 is TGTGCCAGCAGCTTAGTGGGTGGGTCTAAGGGTGAGCAGTTCTTC.

The rearrangement joins TRBV10-3 to TRBJ2-7; TRBD1 might be the D (6 bases). The CDR3 has 14 residues. Germline lookup yields CDR1 ENHRY and CDR2 SYGVKD. Between the trimmed V and J ends, which lost 7 bases and 0 bases, there was a span of 13 bases. CDR3: CAINKGGSSYEQYF. The CDR3 bases are TGTGCCATCAACAAAGGGGGAAGCTCCTACGAGCAGTACTTC.

This clone came up a few times. This chain joins TRBV6-5 and TRBJ2-2; no reliable D call. The germline V gene encodes CDR1 MNHEY and CDR2 SVGAGI. V lost 6 bases to trimming and J lost 0 bases, with 11 bases between them. This CDR3 has 15 amino acids. CDR3 residues: CASRRSQANTGELFF. The CDR3 DNA follows: TGTGCCAGCAGGAGAAGCCAGGCGAACACCGGGGAGCTGTTTTTT.

The genes are TRBV18 and TRBJ2-3, with D uncertain. Trimming cost V 2 bases and J 0 bases, with 9 bases left between them. This CDR3 is 15 amino acids long. CDR1 is KGHSH and CDR2 is LQKENI in the germline V gene. The chain's CDR3 is CASSPSWKSTDTQYF. In DNA, the CDR3 is TGTGCCAGCTCACCATCTTGGAAAAGCACAGATACGCAGTATTTT.

The chain links TRBV29-1 to TRBJ1-1, with D perhaps TRBD1 (6 bases). V was cut by 7 bases and J by 0 bases, with 18 bases left in between. The CDR3 covers 15 residues. From germline, CDR1 is SQVTM and CDR2 ANQGSEA. The CDR3 region has the DNA TGCAGCGCCACCGGGGGCGGGGCTCTGAACACTGAAGCTTTCTTT. The encoded protein is CSATGGGALNTEAFF.

Only one count was recorded for this clone. V usage is TRBV2 and J usage is TRBJ2-7; D is unresolved. Trimming stripped 3 bases from V and 2 bases from J, with 2 bases between. The CDR3 sequence is 11 residues long. CDR1 and CDR2 (germline): SNHLY, FYNNEI. CDR3 loop: CASSEPYEQYF. DNA for the CDR3: TGTGCCAGCAGTGAGCCCTACGAGCAGTACTTC.

The chain recombines TRBV7-9 with TRBJ2-5, with 9 bases fitting TRBD1. This CDR3 is built from 15 residues. V was clipped by 5 bases and J by 6 bases; unmatched bases: 10. The germline gives CDR1 SEHNR, CDR2 FQNEAQ (reference sequence). The CDR3 sequence: CASSTGTGILKTQYF. CDR3 DNA: TGTGCCAGCAGCACCGGGACAGGGATTTTAAAGACCCAGTACTTC.

The chain employs TRBV11-2 and TRBJ2-1; TRBD2 aligns across 13 bases. Germline V lookup: CDR1 SGHAT, CDR2 FQNNGV. Losses at the gene ends were 4 bases for V and 9 bases for J; bases not matched to a gene: 6. The CDR3 sequence is 15 residues long. CDR3 loop: CASSSLAGGPLEQFF. The CDR3 nucleotides read TGTGCCAGCAGCTCACTAGCGGGAGGGCCTCTTGAGCAGTTCTTC.

The J gene is TRBJ1-4, the V gene TRBV5-1; D is ambiguous. Germline loops: CDR1 SGHRS, CDR2 YFSETQ. V was trimmed by 4 bases and J by 4 bases, leaving 17 bases between them. This CDR3 contains 16 residues. The CDR3 DNA is TGCGCCAGCAGCCTGGGAAACAGCTATCTTAATGAAAAACTGTTTTTT. This codes for CASSLGNSYLNEKLFF.

This clone has a handful of counts. The chain carries TRBV28 and TRBJ2-1; 9 bases are shared with TRBD2. Germline values: CDR1 MDHEN, CDR2 SYDVKM. The CDR3 has 15 amino acids. The ends lost 3 bases at V and 7 bases at J; junction bases unmatched: 7. CDR3 DNA: TGTGCCAGCAGTTTCAAGGGACTAGCTCGGAATGAGCAGTTCTTC. This encodes CASSFKGLARNEQFF.

The chain joins TRBV19 to TRBJ2-3; a weak D match, TRBD1 (6 bases). V lost 5 bases, J lost 2 bases, and 11 bases lay in between. The CDR3 length is 14 residues. The germline CDR1 and CDR2 sequences are LNHDA and SQIVND (reference sequence). The CDR3 DNA is TGTGCCAGTAGTGCCGGACAGTACACAGATACGCAGTATTTT. It translates to CASSAGQYTDTQYF.

This clone was counted between two and nine times. The chain carries TRBV6-1 and TRBJ2-5; D unclear. The CDR3 totals 15 residues. CDR1 and CDR2 from the germline V gene are MNHNS and SASEGT. Trimming shortened V by 4 bases and J by 0 bases, and 12 bases separated the two germline ends. The CDR3 region is CASSVDLWDQETQYF. The CDR3 region has the DNA TGTGCCAGCAGTGTAGACCTATGGGACCAAGAGACCCAGTACTTC.

This chain uses TRBV4-2 with TRBJ2-2; 8 nucleotides align to TRBD2. V gave up 8 bases and J gave up 5 bases; unmatched junction bases: 4. Germline-derived CDR1 and CDR2 are LGHNA and YNFKEQ. The length of the CDR3 is 13 residues. The CDR3 here is CASERERTGELFF. The CDR3 DNA reads TGTGCCAGCGAGCGGGAGAGGACCGGGGAGCTGTTTTTT.

This chain uses TRBV28 with TRBJ1-4; TRBD1 aligns across 8 bases. Germline CDR1 and CDR2: MDHEN and SYDVKM. V dropped 8 bases and J dropped 4; count of bases not matched to a gene: 0. This CDR3 has 12 amino acids. The CDR3 coding sequence is TGTGCCAGCGGACAGGGTAATGAAAAACTGTTTTTT. Translating it yields CASGQGNEKLFF.

The J gene is TRBJ2-5, the V gene TRBV2, with a possible D match to TRBD2 (6 bases). The V and J ends lost 7 bases and 5 bases respectively, with 17 bases between them. The CDR3 sequence is 14 residues long. Looked up from germline, CDR1 is SNHLY and CDR2 is FYNNEI. Written as DNA, the CDR3 is TGTGCCAGCACCTACGGGACTTCGGGGGAGACCCAGTACTTC. Residues: CASTYGTSGETQYF.

This clone came up once. This sequence joins TRBV5-6 and TRBJ1-1; D may be TRBD1 (5 bases). The CDR3 has 12 residues. The germline V and J ends were trimmed by 2 bases and 5 bases, with 7 bases remaining between them. The germline CDR1 and CDR2 sequences are SGHDT and YYEEEE. The CDR3, as DNA: TGTGCCAGCAGCTTAGGGGATACTGAAGCTTTCTTT. The encoded protein is CASSLGDTEAFF.

The chain is built from TRBV7-2 and TRBJ1-2; D ambiguous. V was pared by 1 base and J by 8 bases, with 17 bases between. The germline CDR1 and CDR2 sequences are SGHTA and FQGNSA. This CDR3 is built from 15 residues. Written as DNA, the CDR3 is TGTGCCAGCAGCTTAGTGGTCGTGGGTACGGGGGGCTACACCTTC. The encoded protein is CASSLVVVGTGGYTF.

This clone was picked up a small number of times. This sequence joins TRBV29-1 and TRBJ2-7; 9 bases map to TRBD1. The CDR3 runs to 13 residues. CDR1 and CDR2 from the germline V gene are SQVTM and ANQGSEA. V lost 7 bases and J lost 6; bases outside the gene matches: 10. The CDR3 protein is CSARDREASEQYF. The CDR3 DNA is TGCAGCGCCCGGGACAGGGAAGCTTCCGAGCAGTACTTC.

A single count supports this clone. The V call is TRBV7-8, the J call TRBJ1-3; possibly TRBD1 for D (5 bases). Germline CDR1 reads SGHVS; CDR2 reads FQNEAQ. The CDR3 sequence is 16 residues long. Trimming removed 5 bases from V and 3 bases from J, with 17 bases in between. CDR3 nucleotides: TGTGCCAGCAGCCCGCGAGGGGAGGGTTTTGGAAACACCATATATTTT. Translated: CASSPRGEGFGNTIYF.